A single T cell receptor (beta chain) is shown here with its context. These data originate in a study of blood T cell repertoires in COVID-19. Those enrolled, adults aged about 18 to 89 years, came from about two dozen US areas. In the source study's methods: Nucleated cell number was recorded as an estimate derived from reference gene primer amplification. Clones were read by immunoSEQ multiplex PCR, and TCRdb kept only the in-frame ones, dropping some. V and J calls and clone size are copied from that table; D and trimming were computed from the DNA. Here the sample spans about 240,000 clones, more than 85% being singletons. Input material: PBMCs or T cells enriched from blood (not recorded which). The receptor was isolated from a woman in her twenties or thirties who had recovered from COVID-19.

Here the CDR3 DNA reads TGTGCTTCGCGTGGTGGCAATCAGCCCCAGCATTTT. Its translation: CASRGGNQPQHF. V gene TRBV28 combines with J gene TRBJ1-5; D is unresolved. CDR1 is MDHEN, CDR2 SYDVKM, per germline. The CDR3 loop spans 12 amino acids.